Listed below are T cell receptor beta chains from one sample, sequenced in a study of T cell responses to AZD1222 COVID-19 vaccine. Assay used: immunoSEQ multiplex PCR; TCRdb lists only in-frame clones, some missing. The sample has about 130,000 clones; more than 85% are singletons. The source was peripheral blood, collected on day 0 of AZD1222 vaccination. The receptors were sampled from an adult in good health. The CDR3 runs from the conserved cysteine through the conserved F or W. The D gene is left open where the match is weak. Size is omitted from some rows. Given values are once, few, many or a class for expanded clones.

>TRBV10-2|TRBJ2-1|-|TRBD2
TGCGCCAGCAGTGATGTGGGGGGACTAGACAAAGCCTACAATGAGCAGTTCTTC
CASSDVGGLDKAYNEQFF
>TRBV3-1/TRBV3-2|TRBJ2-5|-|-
TGTGCCAGCAGCCAAGATTCCGGGGGACAAGAGACCCAGTACTTC
CASSQDSGGQETQYF
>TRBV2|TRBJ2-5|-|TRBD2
TGTGCCACCCTACCGCCGCTAGCGGGAGTTGGGCTCCAAGAGACCCAGTACTTC
CATLPPLAGVGLQETQYF
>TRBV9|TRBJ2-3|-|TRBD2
TGTGCCAGCAGCGTAGGGGCAATGGCGGGAGGTCGCACAGATACGCAGTATTTT
CASSVGAMAGGRTDTQYF
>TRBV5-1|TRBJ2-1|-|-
TGCGCCAGCAGCTTGGACCCTTCCTACAATGAGCAGTTCTTC
CASSLDPSYNEQFF
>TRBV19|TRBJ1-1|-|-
TGTGCCAGTAGTCTCGCAGGGGTGAACACTGAAGCTTTCTTT
CASSLAGVNTEAFF
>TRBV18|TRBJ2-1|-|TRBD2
TGTGCCAGCTCACCAAGGCGGGAGTACCACAATGAGCAGTTCTTC
CASSPRREYHNEQFF
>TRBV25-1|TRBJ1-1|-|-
TGTGCCAGCAACGACCCGGGCGCGGGGAACACTGAAGCTTTCTTT
CASNDPGAGNTEAFF
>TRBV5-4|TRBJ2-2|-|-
TGTGCCAGCAGCTTGGCCCCAGGGGAGCGGGAGCTGTTTTTT
CASSLAPGERELFF
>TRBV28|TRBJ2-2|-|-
TGTGCCAGCAGTTTATCAGGGGAGGGCGGGGAGCTGTTTTTT
CASSLSGEGGELFF
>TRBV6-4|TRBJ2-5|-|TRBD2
TGTGCCAGCAGTGAGGGCGGGAGGGCCTCAGAGACCCAGTACTTC
CASSEGGRASETQYF
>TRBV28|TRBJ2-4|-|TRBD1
TGTGCCAGCGACGACAGGGTCAAAAACATTCAGTACTTC
CASDDRVKNIQYF
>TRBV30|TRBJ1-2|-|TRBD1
TGTGCCTGGACGGACAGGCACTATGGCTACACCTTC
CAWTDRHYGYTF
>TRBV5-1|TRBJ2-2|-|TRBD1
TGCGCCAGCAGCCCAGACGGGACAGGTACCGGGGAGCTGTTTTTT
CASSPDGTGTGELFF
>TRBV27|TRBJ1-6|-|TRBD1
TGTGCCAGCAGTTTATCCCCAGGGGGGAGGCCACCCCTCCACTTT
CASSLSPGGRPPLHF
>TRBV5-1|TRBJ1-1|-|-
TGCGCCAGCAGCCGTCAGGTGAACACTGAAGCTTTCTTT
CASSRQVNTEAFF
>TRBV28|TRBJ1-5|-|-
TGTGCCAGCAGTTTTATTTTACGTCCCAGGGGAGTGCCCCAGCATTTT
CASSFILRPRGVPQHF
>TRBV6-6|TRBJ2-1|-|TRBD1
TGTGCCAGCAGTCCTACAGGGGGCGGATGGGGTGAGCAGTTCTTC
CASSPTGGGWGEQFF
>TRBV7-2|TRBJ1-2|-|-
TGTGCCAGCAGCTTAATGGGAGACCCCACTAATGTCTATGGCTACACCTTC
CASSLMGDPTNVYGYTF
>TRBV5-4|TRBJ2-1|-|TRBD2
TGTGCCAGCAGCCCTAGACTAGCGGGAGGTATGGGGAGTGAGCAGTTCTTC
CASSPRLAGGMGSEQFF
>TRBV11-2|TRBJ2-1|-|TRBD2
TGTGCCAGCAGCTTAATAGCGGGAGGGCGGGAGTTCTTC
CASSLIAGGREFF
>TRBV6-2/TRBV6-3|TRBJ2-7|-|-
TGTGCCAGCAGTTTAGCAAGTGGGCTCGAGCAGTACTTC
CASSLASGLEQYF
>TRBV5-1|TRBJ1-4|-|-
TGCGCCAGCAGCCCCGGACAGATTAATGAAAAACTGTTTTTT
CASSPGQINEKLFF
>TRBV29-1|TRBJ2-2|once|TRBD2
TGCAGCGTTGAGGCTAGCGGATCGAACACCGGGGAGCTGTTTTTT
CSVEASGSNTGELFF
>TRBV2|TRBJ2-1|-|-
TGTGCCAGCAGTCTCCCCGGAGAGCAGTTCTTC
CASSLPGEQFF
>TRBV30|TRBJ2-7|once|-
TGTGCCTGGGCCCTGTTTGCGGGATCATACGAGCAGTACTTC
CAWALFAGSYEQYF
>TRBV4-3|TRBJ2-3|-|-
TGCGCCAGCAGCCAAGATCTGCGAGGGAATACGCAGTATTTT
CASSQDLRGNTQYF
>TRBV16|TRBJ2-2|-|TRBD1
TGTGCCAGCAGCCCGCAGGGACAGAGCACCGGGGAGCTGTTTTTT
CASSPQGQSTGELFF
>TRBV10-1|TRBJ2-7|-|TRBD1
TGCGCCAGCAGTTGGGACAGGGCGAGCGAGCAGTACTTC
CASSWDRASEQYF
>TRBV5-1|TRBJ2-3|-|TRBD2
TGCGCCAGCAGCCTCGGGACTAGCGGGCGGAGCACAGATACGCAGTATTTT
CASSLGTSGRSTDTQYF
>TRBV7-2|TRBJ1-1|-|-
TGTGCCAGCAGCTTTGGACAGCGGGGGTTGATGAACACTGAAGCTTTCTTT
CASSFGQRGLMNTEAFF
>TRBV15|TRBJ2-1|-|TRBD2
TGTGCCACCAGAGGTCGCGTGACTAGCGGATACAATGAGCAGTTCTTC
CATRGRVTSGYNEQFF
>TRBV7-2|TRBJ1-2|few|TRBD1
TGTGCCAGCAGTCGCACAGGGGATTCGGACTATGGCTACACCTTC
CASSRTGDSDYGYTF
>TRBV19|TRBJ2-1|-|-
TGTGCCAGTAGTATCGGGTCGACTAGGAATACCTACAATGAGCAGTTCTTC
CASSIGSTRNTYNEQFF
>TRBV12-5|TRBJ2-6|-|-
TGTGCTAGTGGTACCGACAGTCCCTCTGGGGCCAACGTCCTGACTTTC
CASGTDSPSGANVLTF
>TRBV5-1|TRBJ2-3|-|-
TGCGCCAGCAGCCTGGCAGGGGCCAACCAACTCGGGACGCAGTATTTT
CASSLAGANQLGTQYF
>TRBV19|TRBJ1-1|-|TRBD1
TGTGCCAGTAGCGAACAGGGGGGGACTGAAGCTTTCTTT
CASSEQGGTEAFF
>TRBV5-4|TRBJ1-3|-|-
TGTGCCAGCAGCTCCCTCCCTTTAGGTTACTCTGGAAACACCATATATTTT
CASSSLPLGYSGNTIYF
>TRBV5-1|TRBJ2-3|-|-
TGCGCCAGCAGCTTGGCCGGGCACGGCACAGATACGCAGTATTTT
CASSLAGHGTDTQYF
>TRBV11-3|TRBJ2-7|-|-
TGTGCCAGCAGCTTAGATTCCGGTTCGGCCTACGAGCAGTACTTC
CASSLDSGSAYEQYF
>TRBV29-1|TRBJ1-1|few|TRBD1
TGCAGCGTTAGCCAGGGGGCTGTCACTGAAGCTTTCTTT
CSVSQGAVTEAFF
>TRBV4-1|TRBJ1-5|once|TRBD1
TGCGCCAGCAGCCGAATCGGCGGACAGGGTGACCAGCCCCAGCATTTT
CASSRIGGQGDQPQHF
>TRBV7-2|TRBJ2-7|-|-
TGTGCCAGCAGCTTAAACTCCCGGGACTACGAGCAGTACTTC
CASSLNSRDYEQYF
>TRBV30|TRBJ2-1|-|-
TGTGCCTGGAGTCCCTTTCGGAGGCCGAGCTCCTACAATGAGCAGTTCTTC
CAWSPFRRPSSYNEQFF
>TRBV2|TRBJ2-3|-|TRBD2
TGTGCCAGCATAGCGGGGAGCACAGATACGCAGTATTTT
CASIAGSTDTQYF
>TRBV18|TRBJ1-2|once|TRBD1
TGTGCCAGCTCACCGGGACAGGTATACGGCTACACCTTC
CASSPGQVYGYTF
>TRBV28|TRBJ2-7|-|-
TGTGCCAGCACCCTCAGCGGGGAGCAGTACTTC
CASTLSGEQYF
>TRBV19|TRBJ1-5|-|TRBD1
TGTGCCAGTACCCTACAGGGGGCTTGGGGTCAGCCCCAGCATTTT
CASTLQGAWGQPQHF
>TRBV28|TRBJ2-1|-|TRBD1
TGTGCCAGCAGTTCCTCCGGGACAGGGTATGGCAATGAGCAGTTCTTC
CASSSSGTGYGNEQFF
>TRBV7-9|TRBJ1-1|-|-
TGTGCCAGCCGAGGGGAGGCTGAAGCTTTCTTT
CASRGEAEAFF
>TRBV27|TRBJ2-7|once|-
TGTGCCAGCAGTTTCAACCTCTACGAGCAGTACTTC
CASSFNLYEQYF
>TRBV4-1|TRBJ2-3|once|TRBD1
TGCGCCAGCAGCCAAGATCGGACAGGGCTACCTAGCACAGATACGCAGTATTTT
CASSQDRTGLPSTDTQYF
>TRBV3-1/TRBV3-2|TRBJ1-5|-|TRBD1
TGTGCCAGCAGCCAGGGGACAGGGGAAAATCAGCCCCAGCATTTT
CASSQGTGENQPQHF
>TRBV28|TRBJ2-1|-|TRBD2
TGTGCCAGCCGCCTAGCGGGACCCTACAATGAGCAGTTCTTC
CASRLAGPYNEQFF
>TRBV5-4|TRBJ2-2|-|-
TGTGCCAGCAGCCCTACCTTAGGGTCGGGCGGGGAGCTGTTTTTT
CASSPTLGSGGELFF
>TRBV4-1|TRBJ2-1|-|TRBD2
TGCGCCAGCAGCCAAGAGGCGGCTAGCGGGAGGTTGAATGAGCAGTTCTTC
CASSQEAASGRLNEQFF
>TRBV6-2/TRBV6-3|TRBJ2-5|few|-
TGTGCCAGCAGTTCAGGAATAACCCAGTACTTC
CASSSGITQYF
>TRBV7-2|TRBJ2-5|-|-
TGTGCCAGCAGCCGCCCGGGGGAGGAGACCCAGTACTTC
CASSRPGEETQYF